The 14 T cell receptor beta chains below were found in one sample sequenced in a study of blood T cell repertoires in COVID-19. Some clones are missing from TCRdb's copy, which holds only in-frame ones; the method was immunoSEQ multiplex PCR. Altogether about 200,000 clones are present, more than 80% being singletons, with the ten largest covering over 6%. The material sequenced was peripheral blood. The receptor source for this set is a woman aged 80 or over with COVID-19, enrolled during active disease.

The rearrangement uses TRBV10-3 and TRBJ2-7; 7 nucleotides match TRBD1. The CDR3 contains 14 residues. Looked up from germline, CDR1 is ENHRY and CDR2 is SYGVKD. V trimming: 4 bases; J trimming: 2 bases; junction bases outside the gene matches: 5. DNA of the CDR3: TGTGCCATCAGTGGGGGGACAGATACCTACGAGCAGTACTTC. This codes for CAISGGTDTYEQYF.

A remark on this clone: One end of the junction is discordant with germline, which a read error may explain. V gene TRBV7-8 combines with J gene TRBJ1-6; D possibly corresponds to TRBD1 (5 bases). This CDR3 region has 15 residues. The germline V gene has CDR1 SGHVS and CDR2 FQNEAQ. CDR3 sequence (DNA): TGTGCCAGCAGCTACGGGACTTCCTCTAATTCACCCCTCCACTTT. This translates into CASSYGTSSNSPLHF.

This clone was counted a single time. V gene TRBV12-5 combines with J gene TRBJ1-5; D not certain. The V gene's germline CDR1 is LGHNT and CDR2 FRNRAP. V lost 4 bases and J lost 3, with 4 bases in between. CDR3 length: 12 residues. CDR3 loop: CASGSLNQPQHF. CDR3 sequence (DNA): TGTGCTAGTGGTTCCCTCAATCAGCCCCAGCATTTT.

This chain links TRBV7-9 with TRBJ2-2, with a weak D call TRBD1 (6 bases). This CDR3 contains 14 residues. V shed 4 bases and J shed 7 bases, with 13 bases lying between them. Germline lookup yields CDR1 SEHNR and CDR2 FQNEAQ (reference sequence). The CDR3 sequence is CASSYRDLSGELFF. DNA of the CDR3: TGTGCCAGCAGCTACAGGGATCTGAGCGGGGAGCTGTTTTTT.

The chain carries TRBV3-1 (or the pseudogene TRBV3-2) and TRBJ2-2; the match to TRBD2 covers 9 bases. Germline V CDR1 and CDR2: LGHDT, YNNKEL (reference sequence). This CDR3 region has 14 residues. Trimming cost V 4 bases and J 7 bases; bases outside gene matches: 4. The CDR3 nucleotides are TGTGCCAGCAGCCCGGGACTAGCTAGCGGGGAGCTGTTTTTT. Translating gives CASSPGLASGELFF.

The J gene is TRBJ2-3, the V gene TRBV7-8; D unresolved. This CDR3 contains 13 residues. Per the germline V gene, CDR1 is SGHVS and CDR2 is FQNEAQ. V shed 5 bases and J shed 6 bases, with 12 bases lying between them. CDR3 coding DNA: TGTGCCAGCAGCCCAGCCACCCGGGATACGCAGTATTTT. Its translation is CASSPATRDTQYF.

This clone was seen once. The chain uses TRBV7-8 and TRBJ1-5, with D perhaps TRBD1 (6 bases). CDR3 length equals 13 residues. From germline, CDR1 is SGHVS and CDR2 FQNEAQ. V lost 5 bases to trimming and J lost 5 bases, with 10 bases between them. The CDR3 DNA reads TGTGCCAGCAGCCCGAACAGGGATCAGCCCCAGCATTTT. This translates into CASSPNRDQPQHF.

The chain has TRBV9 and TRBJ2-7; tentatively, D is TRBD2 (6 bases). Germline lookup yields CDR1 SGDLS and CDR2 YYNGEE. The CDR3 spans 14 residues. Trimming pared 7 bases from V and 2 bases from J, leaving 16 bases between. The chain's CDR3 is CASSGLPTTYEQYF. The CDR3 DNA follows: TGTGCCAGCTCGGGACTCCCGACTACCTACGAGCAGTACTTC.

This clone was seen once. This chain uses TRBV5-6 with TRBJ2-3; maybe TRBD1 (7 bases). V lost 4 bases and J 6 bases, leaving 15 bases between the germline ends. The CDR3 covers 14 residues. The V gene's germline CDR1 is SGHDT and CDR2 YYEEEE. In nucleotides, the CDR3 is TGTGCCAGCAGCCCCAGGGCAGGGGGGGATACGCAGTATTTT. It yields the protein CASSPRAGGDTQYF.

DNA of the CDR3: TGTGCCATCAGTGAGCCTCAAGAGACCCAGTACTTC. Its protein is CAISEPQETQYF. The gene calls are TRBV10-3 and TRBJ2-5; D is unclear. There are 12 residues in the CDR3. V lost 2 bases and J 2 bases, leaving 3 bases between the germline ends. CDR1 is ENHRY and CDR2 is SYGVKD in the germline V gene.

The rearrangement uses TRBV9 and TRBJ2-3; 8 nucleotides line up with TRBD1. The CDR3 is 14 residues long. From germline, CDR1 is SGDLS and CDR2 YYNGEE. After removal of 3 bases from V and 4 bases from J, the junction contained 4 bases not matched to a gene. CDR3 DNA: TGTGCCAGCAGCGCCGGGACAGGATCAGATACGCAGTATTTT. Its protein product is CASSAGTGSDTQYF.

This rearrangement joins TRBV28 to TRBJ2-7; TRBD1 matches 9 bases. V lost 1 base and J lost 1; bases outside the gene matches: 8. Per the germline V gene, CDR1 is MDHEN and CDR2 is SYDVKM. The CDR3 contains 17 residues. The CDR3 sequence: CASSLYRGQGRSYEQYF. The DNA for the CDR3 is TGTGCCAGCAGTTTATACCGGGGACAGGGAAGATCCTACGAGCAGTACTTC.

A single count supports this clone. The CDR3 here is CASSLGGSGRLETQYF. For the CDR3, the DNA is TGTGCCAGCAGCTTGGGGGGTAGCGGGAGGTTGGAGACCCAGTACTTC. This sequence joins TRBV5-4 and TRBJ2-5, with 10 bases matching TRBD2. The CDR3 consists of 16 residues. Germline loops: CDR1 SGHNT, CDR2 YYREEE (reference sequence). The V segment lost 0 bases and the J segment 5 bases; nucleotides outside the gene matches: 7.

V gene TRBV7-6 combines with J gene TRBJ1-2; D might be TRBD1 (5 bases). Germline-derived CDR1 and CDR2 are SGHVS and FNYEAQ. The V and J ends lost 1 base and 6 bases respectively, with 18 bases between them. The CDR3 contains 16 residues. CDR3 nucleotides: TGTGCCAGCAGCTTAGGGACGACAGAACTGTCGCATGGCTACACCTTC. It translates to CASSLGTTELSHGYTF. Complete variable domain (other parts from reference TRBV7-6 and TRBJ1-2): GAGVSQSPRYKVTKRGQDVALRCDPISGHVSLYWYRQALGQGPEFLTYFNYEAQQDKSGLPNDRFSAERPEGSISTLTIQRTEQRDSAMYRCASSLGTTELSHGYTFGSGTRLTVV.